These 26 T cell receptor beta chains were all obtained from the same sample, sequenced in a study of cytomegalovirus exposure and HLA in healthy donors. Both 60 Vbeta primers and 13 Jbeta primers went into the PCR. Clones were sequenced by immunoSEQ multiplex PCR, and TCRdb holds only the in-frame ones, with some missing. The repertoire holds 100,000 to 120,000 clones, with 86% as singletons. The sequencing sample was made of PBMCs. These receptors all come from a man in his forties in good health and CMV-seronegative.

This clone was found once. The V and J genes are TRBV5-6 and TRBJ2-2; possibly TRBD1 for D (5 bases). This CDR3 region has 13 residues. Germline-derived CDR1 and CDR2 are SGHDT and YYEEEE. V was shortened by 0 bases and J by 6 bases, with 6 bases between the two germline ends. The CDR3, as DNA: TGTGCCAGCAGCTTGGCAGGGCCCGGGGAGCTGTTTTTT. Translating gives CASSLAGPGELFF. The full variable domain, in which reference TRBV5-6 and TRBJ2-2 provide the parts outside the CDR3, is DAGVTQSPTHLIKTRGQQVTLRCSPKSGHDTVSWYQQALGQGPQFIFQYYEEEERQRGNFPDRFSGHQFPNYSSELNVNALLLGDSALYLCASSLAGPGELFFGEGSRLTVL.

V gene TRBV7-2 combines with J gene TRBJ2-2; perhaps TRBD1 as D (5 bases). The CDR3 is 15 residues long. Trimming removed 7 bases at V and 3 bases at J, with 15 bases between. Germline CDR1 reads SGHTA; CDR2 reads FQGNSA. As DNA, the CDR3 is TGTGCCAGCACCCCGCAAGAAGGGGACACCGGGGAGCTGTTTTTT. Amino acid sequence: CASTPQEGDTGELFF.

The rearrangement links TRBV7-2 to TRBJ1-3; D uncertain. This CDR3 spans 17 amino acids. Germline loops: CDR1 SGHTA, CDR2 FQGNSA. V was cut by 1 base and J by 0 bases, with 13 bases left in between. For the CDR3, the DNA is TGTGCCAGCAGCTTAGTGGCCAGTCGAAACTCTGGAAACACCATATATTTT. It codes for CASSLVASRNSGNTIYF. Full variable domain (outside the CDR3, taken from reference TRBV7-2 and TRBJ1-3): GAGVSQSPSNKVTEKGKDVELRCDPISGHTALYWYRQSLGQGLEFLIYFQGNSAPDKSGLPSDRFSAERTGGSVSTLTIQRTQQEDSAVYLCASSLVASRNSGNTIYFGEGSWLTVV.

This chain connects TRBV6-1 to TRBJ1-5; 9 bases align to TRBD1. Unmatched junction bases numbered 4, after V lost 6 bases and J lost 4 bases. The germline CDR1 and CDR2 sequences are MNHNS and SASEGT. This CDR3 region has 14 residues. CDR3 in amino acids: CASRAGTGNQPQHF. CDR3 nucleotides: TGTGCCAGCAGGGCCGGGACAGGGAATCAGCCCCAGCATTTT.

This clone was observed a single time. This chain connects TRBV7-7 to TRBJ2-5, with 11 bases aligning to TRBD2. V lost 5 bases, J lost 5 bases, and 10 bases stayed unmatched. Germline V CDR1 and CDR2: SSHAT, FNYEAQ (reference sequence). The CDR3 totals 16 residues. In nucleotides, the CDR3 is TGTGCCAGCAGCCCCTTCCTAGCGGGGGGCGGGGAGACCCAGTACTTC. Amino acids: CASSPFLAGGGETQYF.

V and J are TRBV2 and TRBJ1-6, with 8 bases aligning to TRBD1. Trimming took 9 bases from V and 10 from J; bases not matched to a gene: 11. Looked up from germline, CDR1 is SNHLY and CDR2 is FYNNEI. The CDR3 length is 14 residues. The CDR3 DNA is TGTGCCAGTTCGCTGACAGGGGTAGGGTCACCCCTCCACTTT. Protein sequence: CASSLTGVGSPLHF.

This sequence joins TRBV2 and TRBJ1-5; no clear D gene. From germline, CDR1 is SNHLY and CDR2 FYNNEI. The CDR3 runs to 12 residues. V dropped 6 bases and J dropped 7 bases, with 10 bases sitting between them. Here the CDR3 DNA reads TGTGCCAGCAGGCGCATCGGGCAGCCCCAGCATTTT. Translating it yields CASRRIGQPQHF.

This clone was picked up one time. The DNA for the CDR3 is TGTGCCAGTAGTATGCCTCGACAGGAGCATGGTGAGCAGTTCTTC. Translation: CASSMPRQEHGEQFF. V is TRBV19 and J is TRBJ2-1; the D gene is possibly TRBD1 (6 bases). The CDR3 consists of 15 residues. Trimming removed 3 bases at V and 9 bases at J, with 18 bases between. The germline V gene has CDR1 LNHDA and CDR2 SQIVND (reference sequence).

The chain recombines TRBV7-9 with TRBJ1-5; D might be TRBD1 (6 bases). The CDR3 sequence is 14 residues long. Germline CDR1 reads SEHNR; CDR2 reads FQNEAQ (reference sequence). Trimming cost V 3 bases and J 0 bases, with 6 bases left between them. The CDR3: CASSLDSSNQPQHF. CDR3 in DNA: TGTGCCAGCAGCTTGGACAGTAGCAATCAGCCCCAGCATTTT. The full variable domain, with the rest looked up from reference TRBV7-9 and TRBJ1-5, is DTGVSQNPRHKITKRGQNVTFRCDPISEHNRLYWYRQTLGQGPEFLTYFQNEAQLEKSRLLSDRFSAERPKGSFSTLEIQRTEQGDSAMYLCASSLDSSNQPQHFGDGTRLSIL.

The chain uses TRBV19 and TRBJ2-6; no reliable D call. In germline, CDR1 is LNHDA, CDR2 SQIVND (reference sequence). There are 14 residues in the CDR3. Trimming stripped 7 bases from V and 3 bases from J, with 10 bases between. The chain's CDR3 is CASTGRGGANVLTF. In nucleotides, the CDR3 is TGTGCCAGTACTGGCCGCGGTGGGGCCAACGTCCTGACTTTC. Variable domain in full (rest from reference TRBV19 and TRBJ2-6): DGGITQSPKYLFRKEGQNVTLSCEQNLNHDAMYWYRQDPGQGLRLIYYSQIVNDFQKGDIAEGYSVSREKKESFPLTVTSAQKNPTAFYLCASTGRGGANVLTFGAGSRLTVL.

The V gene is TRBV2, the J gene TRBJ2-3; 10 bases fit TRBD1. Germline V gene sequence: CDR1 SNHLY, CDR2 FYNNEI. The CDR3 extends over 13 amino acids. J lost 14 bases, V lost 6 bases, and 11 bases had no gene match. Here the CDR3 reads CASSSARQGATYF. CDR3 nucleotide sequence: TGTGCCAGCAGCTCCGCAAGACAGGGGGCGACGTATTTT.

The chain joins TRBV15 to TRBJ1-2, with a possible D match to TRBD1 (6 bases). V lost 4 bases and J 7 bases, leaving 16 bases between the germline ends. This CDR3 region has 14 residues. The germline CDR1 and CDR2 sequences are LNHNV and YYDKDF (reference sequence). The CDR3 DNA sequence: TGTGCCACCAGCATCGGCAGGGGTGGGAGTGGCTACACCTTC. Amino acid sequence: CATSIGRGGSGYTF. The full variable domain, with the rest looked up from reference TRBV15 and TRBJ1-2, is DAMVIQNPRYQVTQFGKPVTLSCSQTLNHNVMYWYQQKSSQAPKLLFHYYDKDFNNEADTPDNFQSRRPNTSFCFLDIRSPGLGDTAMYLCATSIGRGGSGYTFGSGTRLTVV.

CDR3 DNA sequence: TGTGCCAGCAGTATCCGGGACAGGGTAGCCGAGCAGTACTTC. Encoded protein: CASSIRDRVAEQYF. The chain joins TRBV6-5 to TRBJ2-7; 9 bases are shared with TRBD1. This CDR3 has 14 residues. Germline V lookup: CDR1 MNHEY, CDR2 SVGAGI. After removal of 5 bases from V and 6 bases from J, the junction contained 8 bases not matched to a gene.

This chain connects TRBV30 to TRBJ2-2; D perhaps matches TRBD2 (6 bases). The CDR3 contains 12 residues. Germline-derived CDR1 and CDR2 are GTSNPN and SVGIG (reference sequence). Deletions cut 5 bases from V and 6 bases from J, with 10 bases between. The CDR3: CAWGRLAGELFF. As DNA, the CDR3 is TGTGCCTGGGGGCGACTAGCCGGGGAGCTGTTTTTT. The entire variable domain, with the rest obtained from reference TRBV30 and TRBJ2-2, is as follows: SQTIHQWPATLVQPVGSPLSLECTVEGTSNPNLYWYRQAAGRGLQLLFYSVGIGQISSEVPQNLSASRPQDRQFILSSKKLLLSDSGFYLCAWGRLAGELFFGEGSRLTVL.

This clone occurred a few times. This chain joins TRBV4-2 and TRBJ2-5, with D perhaps TRBD1 (5 bases). The CDR3 consists of 13 residues. Trimming took off 0 bases at V and 3 bases at J, with 5 bases between the two ends. Germline V gives CDR1 LGHNA, CDR2 YNFKEQ. The CDR3 DNA follows: TGTGCCAGCAGCCAAGAAGGGGAAGAGACCCAGTACTTC. This translates into CASSQEGEETQYF.

The chain links TRBV4-2 to TRBJ1-1; possibly TRBD1 for D (6 bases). The germline CDR1 and CDR2 sequences are LGHNA and YNFKEQ. The ends were cut back, 4 bases at V and 10 bases at J, with 16 bases in the middle. The CDR3 is 13 residues long. The CDR3 region is CASSRTQGNGAFF. The CDR3 DNA is TGTGCCAGCAGCCGGACACAGGGAAACGGAGCTTTCTTT.

The CDR3, as DNA: TGTGCCAGCAGGGGGCCGTATACAGGAGAGCAGTACTTC. Its protein product is CASRGPYTGEQYF. The chain links TRBV5-4 to TRBJ2-7, with a tentative D call TRBD1 (5 bases). CDR1 is SGHNT and CDR2 is YYREEE in the germline V gene (reference sequence). CDR3 length: 13 residues. Between the trimmed V and J ends, which lost 5 bases and 7 bases, there was a span of 16 bases.

The rearrangement uses TRBV2 and TRBJ2-1, with D perhaps matching TRBD2 (5 bases). Per the germline V gene, CDR1 is SNHLY and CDR2 is FYNNEI. The CDR3 covers 13 residues. V was clipped by 7 bases and J by 7 bases, with 14 bases between them. The CDR3 nucleotides read TGTGCCAGCAAGAAAGGCCGGGGAAATGAGCAGTTCTTC. Its protein is CASKKGRGNEQFF.

The rearrangement links TRBV29-1 to TRBJ1-4; maybe TRBD1 (5 bases). Germline V gives CDR1 SQVTM, CDR2 ANQGSEA. The ends were cut back, 7 bases at V and 7 bases at J, with 16 bases in the middle. CDR3 size: 13 residues. The chain's CDR3 is CSGRGDWGEKLFF. CDR3 in DNA: TGCAGCGGCCGGGGGGACTGGGGTGAAAAACTGTTTTTT. Complete variable domain (other parts from reference TRBV29-1 and TRBJ1-4): SAVISQKPSRDICQRGTSLTIQCQVDSQVTMMFWYRQQPGQSLTLIATANQGSEATYESGFVIDKFPISRPNLTFSTLTVSNMSPEDSSIYLCSGRGDWGEKLFFGSGTQLSVL.

The V and J genes are TRBV6-4 and TRBJ2-3; 9 bases align to TRBD2. Germline-derived CDR1 and CDR2 are MRHNA and SNTAGT. The CDR3 is 17 amino acids. V shed 3 bases and J 5 bases; nucleotides not matched to a gene: 12. The CDR3 sequence: CASSEIAGGLGGDTQYF. CDR3 DNA: TGTGCCAGCAGTGAAATCGCGGGGGGGCTTGGTGGAGATACGCAGTATTTT.

The V call is TRBV6-5, the J call TRBJ1-5; TRBD1 aligns across 10 bases. This CDR3 has 14 amino acids. Germline values: CDR1 MNHEY, CDR2 SVGAGI. Trimming took 6 bases from V and 7 from J; bases not matched to a gene: 6. This chain's CDR3 is CASREGTGVQPQHF. The CDR3 nucleotides are TGTGCCAGCAGAGAGGGGACAGGGGTACAGCCCCAGCATTTT.

This rearrangement joins TRBV7-2 to TRBJ1-1, with 7 bases fitting TRBD1. This CDR3 is built from 14 residues. Germline V gene data show CDR1 as SGHTA and CDR2 as FQGNSA. V lost 3 bases, J lost 4 bases, and 5 bases stayed unmatched. Written as DNA, the CDR3 is TGTGCCAGCAGCTTCGACAGGGTAAGCACTGAAGCTTTCTTT. This gives the protein CASSFDRVSTEAFF. Drawing the rest from reference TRBV7-2 and TRBJ1-1, the complete variable domain is GAGVSQSPSNKVTEKGKDVELRCDPISGHTALYWYRQSLGQGLEFLIYFQGNSAPDKSGLPSDRFSAERTGGSVSTLTIQRTQQEDSAVYLCASSFDRVSTEAFFGQGTRLTVV.

The chain has TRBV29-1 and TRBJ1-5; possibly TRBD1 for D (5 bases). The CDR3 consists of 14 residues. CDR1 and CDR2 from the germline V gene are SQVTM and ANQGSEA. V was clipped by 6 bases and J by 3 bases, with 15 bases between them. The CDR3 bases are TGCAGCGTCCGAGGCGGGGGAAACAATCAGCCCCAGCATTTT. This codes for CSVRGGGNNQPQHF.

The rearrangement uses TRBV5-1 and TRBJ1-2, with D hard to call. Germline CDR1 SGHRS, CDR2 YFSETQ. V gave up 0 bases and J gave up 7 bases, with 13 bases separating them. The CDR3 has 14 residues. This CDR3 reads CASSLDLASGGYTF. DNA of the CDR3: TGCGCCAGCAGCTTGGATCTGGCCTCTGGTGGCTACACCTTC.

This clone was seen only once. The rearrangement joins TRBV7-6 to TRBJ2-2, with D perhaps TRBD1 (5 bases). Trimming shortened V by 2 bases and J by 2 bases, and 12 bases separated the two germline ends. CDR1 is SGHVS and CDR2 is FNYEAQ in the germline V gene. The CDR3 consists of 16 residues. The CDR3 is CASSLQPQGNTGELFF. CDR3 in DNA: TGTGCCAGCAGCTTACAGCCGCAGGGTAACACCGGGGAGCTGTTTTTT. Together with reference TRBV7-6 and TRBJ2-2, the CDR3 gives the full variable domain: GAGVSQSPRYKVTKRGQDVALRCDPISGHVSLYWYRQALGQGPEFLTYFNYEAQQDKSGLPNDRFSAERPEGSISTLTIQRTEQRDSAMYRCASSLQPQGNTGELFFGEGSRLTVL.

This rearrangement joins TRBV5-4 to TRBJ2-2; weak D call: TRBD2 (5 bases). CDR1 is SGHNT, CDR2 YYREEE, per germline (reference sequence). The CDR3 totals 14 residues. Trimming left V 1 base short and J 6 bases short, with 10 bases between. CDR3 DNA sequence: TGTGCCAGCAGCTTGCGTAGCGAGGCCGGGGAGCTGTTTTTT. It codes for CASSLRSEAGELFF.